This T cell receptor beta chain was identified during a study of shared clonotypes between healthy human individuals. Overall study findings and caveats: All-four-donor shared clonotypes had higher generation probabilities than non-shared clonotypes did. Generally, naive subsets came out with larger estimated richness than memory subsets.

Recent acute infections and vaccinations were absent in the healthy HIV-negative adult donors. From CD4+ cells came CD45RA+ naive and CD45RA-negative memory subsets. Regarding this clone: Its antigen is unidentified.

The CDR3 loop spans 15 amino acids. The germline V gene has CDR1 SGHRS and CDR2 YFSETQ. With 5 bases removed from V and 3 bases from J, the gap between germline ends came to 14 bases. Sequencing was performed with immunoSEQ multiplex PCR; in TCRdb, only in-frame clones are kept and a portion is missing. The sample consists of about 980,000 clones, over 75% of them appearing once. The specimen was memory CD4+ T cells sorted from blood. Specified subset: CD45RA-negative fraction. This clonotype originated in a man between 18 and 35 years old in good health. The genes are TRBV5-1 and TRBJ2-2; D could derive from TRBD1 or TRBD2 (5 bases each). The CDR3 loop is CASSPLGRDTGELFF. Here the CDR3 DNA reads TGCGCCAGCAGTCCCCTGGGACGGGACACCGGGGAGCTGTTTTTT.